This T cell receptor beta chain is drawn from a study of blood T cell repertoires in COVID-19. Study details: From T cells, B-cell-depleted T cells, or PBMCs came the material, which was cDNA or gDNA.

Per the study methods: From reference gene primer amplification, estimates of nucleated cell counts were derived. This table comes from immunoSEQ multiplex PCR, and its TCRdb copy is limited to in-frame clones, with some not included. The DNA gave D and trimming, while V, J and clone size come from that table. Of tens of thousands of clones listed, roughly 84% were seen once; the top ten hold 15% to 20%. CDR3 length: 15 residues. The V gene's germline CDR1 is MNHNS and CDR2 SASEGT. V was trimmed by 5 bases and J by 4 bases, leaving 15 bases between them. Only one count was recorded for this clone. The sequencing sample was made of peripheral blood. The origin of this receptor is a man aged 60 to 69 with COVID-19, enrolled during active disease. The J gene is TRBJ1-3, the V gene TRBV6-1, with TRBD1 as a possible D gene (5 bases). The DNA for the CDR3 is TGTGCCAGCAGTTCCCTCGGAGGGGAGGGAAACACCATATATTTT. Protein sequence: CASSSLGGEGNTIYF.